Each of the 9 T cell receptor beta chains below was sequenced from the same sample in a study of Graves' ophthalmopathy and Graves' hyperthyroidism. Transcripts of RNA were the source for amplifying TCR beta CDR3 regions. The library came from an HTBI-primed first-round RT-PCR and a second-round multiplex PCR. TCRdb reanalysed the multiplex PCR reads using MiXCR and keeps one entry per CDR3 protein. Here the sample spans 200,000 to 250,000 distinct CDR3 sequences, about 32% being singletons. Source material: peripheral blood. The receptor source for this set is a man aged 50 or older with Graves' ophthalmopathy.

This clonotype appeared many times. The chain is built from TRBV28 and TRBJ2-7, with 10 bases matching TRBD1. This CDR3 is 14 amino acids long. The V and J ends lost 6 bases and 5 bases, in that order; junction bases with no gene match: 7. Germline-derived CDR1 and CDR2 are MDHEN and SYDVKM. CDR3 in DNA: TGTGCCAGCAGAACCGGGACAGGGGTCCACGAGCAGTACTTC. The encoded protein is CASRTGTGVHEQYF.

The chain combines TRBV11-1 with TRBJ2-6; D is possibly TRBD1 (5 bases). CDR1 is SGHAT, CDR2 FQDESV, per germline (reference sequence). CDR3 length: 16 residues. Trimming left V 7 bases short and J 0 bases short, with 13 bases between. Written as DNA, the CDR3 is TGTGCCAGCACACTCTACAGGCCCTCTGGGGCCAACGTCCTGACTTTC. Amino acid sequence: CASTLYRPSGANVLTF.

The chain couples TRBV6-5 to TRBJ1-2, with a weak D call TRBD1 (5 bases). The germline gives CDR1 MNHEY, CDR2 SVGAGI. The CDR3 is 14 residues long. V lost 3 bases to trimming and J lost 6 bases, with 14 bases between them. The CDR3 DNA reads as TGTGCCAGCAGTTATAGGGGAGGGTCGAATGGCTACACCTTC. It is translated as CASSYRGGSNGYTF.

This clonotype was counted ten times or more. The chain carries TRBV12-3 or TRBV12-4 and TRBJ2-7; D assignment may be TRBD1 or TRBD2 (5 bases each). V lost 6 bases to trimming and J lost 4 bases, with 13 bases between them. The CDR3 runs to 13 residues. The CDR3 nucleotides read TGTGCCAGCAGAGCTAATGGGGGATACGAGCAGTACTTC. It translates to CASRANGGYEQYF.

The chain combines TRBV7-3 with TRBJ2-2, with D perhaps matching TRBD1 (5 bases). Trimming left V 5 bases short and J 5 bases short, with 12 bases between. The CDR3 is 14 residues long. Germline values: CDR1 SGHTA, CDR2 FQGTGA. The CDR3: CASSLVRGTGELFF. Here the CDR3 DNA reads TGTGCCAGCAGCCTAGTAAGGGGAACCGGGGAGCTGTTTTTT.

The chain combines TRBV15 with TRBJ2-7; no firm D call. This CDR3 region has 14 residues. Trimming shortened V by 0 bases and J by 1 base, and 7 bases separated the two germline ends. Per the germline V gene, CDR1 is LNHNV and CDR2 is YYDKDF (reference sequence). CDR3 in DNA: TGTGCCACCAGCAGAGAACCTTCTTCCTACGAGCAGTACTTC. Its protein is CATSREPSSYEQYF.

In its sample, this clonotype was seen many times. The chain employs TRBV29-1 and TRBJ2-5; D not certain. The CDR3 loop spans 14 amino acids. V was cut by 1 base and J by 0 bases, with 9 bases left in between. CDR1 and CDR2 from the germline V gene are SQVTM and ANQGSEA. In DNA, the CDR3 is TGCAGCGTTGAAGTCGGGCGGTACCAAGAGACCCAGTACTTC. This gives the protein CSVEVGRYQETQYF.

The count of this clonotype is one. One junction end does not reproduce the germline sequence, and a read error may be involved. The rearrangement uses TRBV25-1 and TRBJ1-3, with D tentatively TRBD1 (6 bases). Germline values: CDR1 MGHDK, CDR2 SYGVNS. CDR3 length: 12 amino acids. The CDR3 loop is CASKQGGDTICF. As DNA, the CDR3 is TGTGCCAGCAAACAGGGTGGTGACACCATATGTTTT.

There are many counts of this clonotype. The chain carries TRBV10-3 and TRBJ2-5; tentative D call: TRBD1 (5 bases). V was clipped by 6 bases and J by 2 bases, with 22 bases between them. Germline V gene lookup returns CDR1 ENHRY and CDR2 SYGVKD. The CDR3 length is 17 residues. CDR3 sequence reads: CAIRARKKKTEQETQYF. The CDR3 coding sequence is TGTGCCATCAGAGCCCGAAAGAAAAAGACAGAACAAGAGACCCAGTACTTC.